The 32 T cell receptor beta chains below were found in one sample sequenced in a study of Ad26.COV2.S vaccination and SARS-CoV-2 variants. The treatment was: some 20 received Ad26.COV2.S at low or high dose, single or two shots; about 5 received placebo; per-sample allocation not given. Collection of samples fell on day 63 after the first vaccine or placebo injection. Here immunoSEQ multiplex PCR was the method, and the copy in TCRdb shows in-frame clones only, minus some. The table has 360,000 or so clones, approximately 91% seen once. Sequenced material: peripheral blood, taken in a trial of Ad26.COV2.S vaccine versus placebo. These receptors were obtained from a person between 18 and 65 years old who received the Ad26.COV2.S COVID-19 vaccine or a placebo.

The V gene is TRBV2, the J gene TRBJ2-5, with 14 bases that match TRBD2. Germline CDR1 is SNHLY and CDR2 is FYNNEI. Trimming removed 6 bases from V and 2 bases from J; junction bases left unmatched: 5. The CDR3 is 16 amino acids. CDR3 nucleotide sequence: TGTGCCAGCAGACCCGGGACTAGCGGGAGACAAGAGACCCAGTACTTC. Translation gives CASRPGTSGRQETQYF.

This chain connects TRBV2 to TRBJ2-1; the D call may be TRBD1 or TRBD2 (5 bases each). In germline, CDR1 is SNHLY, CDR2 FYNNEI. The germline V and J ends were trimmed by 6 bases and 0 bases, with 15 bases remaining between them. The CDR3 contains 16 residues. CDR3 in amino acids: CASRTPAGSSYNEQFF. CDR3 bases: TGTGCCAGCAGGACGCCCGCAGGGAGCTCCTACAATGAGCAGTTCTTC.

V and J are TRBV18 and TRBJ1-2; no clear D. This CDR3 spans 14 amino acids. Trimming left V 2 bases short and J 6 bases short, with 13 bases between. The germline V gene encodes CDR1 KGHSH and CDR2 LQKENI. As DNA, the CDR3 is TGTGCCAGCTCACCATTGGCACGGCTGAATGGCTACACCTTC. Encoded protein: CASSPLARLNGYTF.

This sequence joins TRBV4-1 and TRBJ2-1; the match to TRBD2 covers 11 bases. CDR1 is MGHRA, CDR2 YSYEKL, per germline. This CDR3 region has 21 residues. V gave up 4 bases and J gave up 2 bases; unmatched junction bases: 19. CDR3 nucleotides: TGCGCCAGCAGCCCCTCACTTTTAGCGGGAGGGCCGGCGTTCGCCTACAATGAGCAGTTCTTC. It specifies CASSPSLLAGGPAFAYNEQFF.

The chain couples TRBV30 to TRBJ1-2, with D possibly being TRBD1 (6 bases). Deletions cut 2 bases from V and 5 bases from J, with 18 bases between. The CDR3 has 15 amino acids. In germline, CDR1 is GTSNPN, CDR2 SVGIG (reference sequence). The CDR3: CAWSPGPGAFYGYTF. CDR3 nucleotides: TGTGCCTGGAGTCCCGGCCCGGGGGCGTTTTATGGCTACACCTTC.

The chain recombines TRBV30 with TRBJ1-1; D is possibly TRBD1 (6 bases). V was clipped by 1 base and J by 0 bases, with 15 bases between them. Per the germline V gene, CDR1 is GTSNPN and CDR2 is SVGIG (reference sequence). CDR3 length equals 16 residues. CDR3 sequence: CAWSERGTRLNTEAFF. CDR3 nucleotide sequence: TGTGCCTGGAGTGAAAGGGGGACTCGGCTGAACACTGAAGCTTTCTTT.

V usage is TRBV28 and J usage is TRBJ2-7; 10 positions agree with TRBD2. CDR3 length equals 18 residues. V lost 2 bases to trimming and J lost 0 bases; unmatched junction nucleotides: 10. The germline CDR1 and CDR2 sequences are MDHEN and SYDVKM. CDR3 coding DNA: TGTGCCAGCAGTTTAGGGACTCCCGGGACTAGCGCCTCCTACGAGCAGTACTTC. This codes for CASSLGTPGTSASYEQYF. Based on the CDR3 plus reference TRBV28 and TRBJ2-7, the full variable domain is DVKVTQSSRYLVKRTGEKVFLECVQDMDHENMFWYRQDPGLGLRLIYFSYDVKMKEKGDIPEGYSVSREKKERFSLILESASTNQTSMYLCASSLGTPGTSASYEQYFGPGTRLTVT.

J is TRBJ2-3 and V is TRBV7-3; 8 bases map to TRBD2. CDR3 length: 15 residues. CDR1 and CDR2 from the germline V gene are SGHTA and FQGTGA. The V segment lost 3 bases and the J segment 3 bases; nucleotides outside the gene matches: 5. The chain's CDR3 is CASSFTGGPTDTQYF. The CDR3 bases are TGTGCCAGCAGCTTCACGGGAGGGCCGACAGATACGCAGTATTTT. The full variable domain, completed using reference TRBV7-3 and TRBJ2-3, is GAGVSQTPSNKVTEKGKYVELRCDPISGHTALYWYRQSLGQGPEFLIYFQGTGAADDSGLPNDRFFAVRPEGSVSTLKIQRTERGDSAVYLCASSFTGGPTDTQYFGPGTRLTVL.

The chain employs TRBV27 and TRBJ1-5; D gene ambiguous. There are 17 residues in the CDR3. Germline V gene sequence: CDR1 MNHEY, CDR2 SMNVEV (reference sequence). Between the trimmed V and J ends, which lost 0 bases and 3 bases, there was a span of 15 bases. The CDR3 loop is CASSLSRRIPPNQPQHF. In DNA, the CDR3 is TGTGCCAGCAGTTTATCCCGTAGGATCCCCCCCAATCAGCCCCAGCATTTT.

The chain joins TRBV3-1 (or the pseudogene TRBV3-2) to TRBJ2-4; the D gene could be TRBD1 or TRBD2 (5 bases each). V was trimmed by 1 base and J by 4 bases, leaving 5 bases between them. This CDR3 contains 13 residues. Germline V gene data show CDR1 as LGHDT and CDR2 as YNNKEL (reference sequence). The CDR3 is CASSQGGKNIQYF. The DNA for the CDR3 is TGTGCCAGCAGCCAAGGGGGGAAAAACATTCAGTACTTC.

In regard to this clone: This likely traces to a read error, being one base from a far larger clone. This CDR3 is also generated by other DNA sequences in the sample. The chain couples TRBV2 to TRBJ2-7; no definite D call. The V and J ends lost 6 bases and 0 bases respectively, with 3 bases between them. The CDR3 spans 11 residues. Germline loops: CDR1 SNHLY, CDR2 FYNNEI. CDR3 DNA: TGTGCCAGCAGGTACTCCTACGAGCAGTACTTC. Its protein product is CASRYSYEQYF.

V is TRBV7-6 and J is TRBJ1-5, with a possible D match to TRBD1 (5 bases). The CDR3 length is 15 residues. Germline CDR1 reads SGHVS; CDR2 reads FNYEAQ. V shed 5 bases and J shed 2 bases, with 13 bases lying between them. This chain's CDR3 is CASSLEWGGNQPQHF. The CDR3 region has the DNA TGTGCCAGCAGCCTGGAGTGGGGCGGCAATCAGCCCCAGCATTTT.

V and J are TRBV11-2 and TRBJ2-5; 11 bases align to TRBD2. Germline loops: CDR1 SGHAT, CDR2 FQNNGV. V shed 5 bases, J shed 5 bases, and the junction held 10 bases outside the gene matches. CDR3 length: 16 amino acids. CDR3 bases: TGTGCCAGCAGCCCAACACTAGCGGGAGTTAGGGAGACCCAGTACTTC. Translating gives CASSPTLAGVRETQYF.

CDR3 in amino acids: CASSLVGGPSGGYTF. CDR3 coding DNA: TGTGCCAGCAGCTTGGTGGGGGGGCCCTCGGGTGGCTACACCTTC. This chain uses TRBV5-5 with TRBJ1-2; the D gene is possibly TRBD1 (6 bases). Per the germline V gene, CDR1 is SGHKS and CDR2 is YYEKEE (reference sequence). The CDR3 is 15 residues long. V lost 0 bases and J 7 bases, leaving 16 bases between the germline ends.

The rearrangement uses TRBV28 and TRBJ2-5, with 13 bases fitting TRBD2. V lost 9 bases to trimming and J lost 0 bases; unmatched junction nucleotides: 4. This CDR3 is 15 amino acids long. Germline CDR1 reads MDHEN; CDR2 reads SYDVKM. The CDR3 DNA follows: TGTGCCAGTGAGACTAGCGGGGGGTACCAAGAGACCCAGTACTTC. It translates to CASETSGGYQETQYF.

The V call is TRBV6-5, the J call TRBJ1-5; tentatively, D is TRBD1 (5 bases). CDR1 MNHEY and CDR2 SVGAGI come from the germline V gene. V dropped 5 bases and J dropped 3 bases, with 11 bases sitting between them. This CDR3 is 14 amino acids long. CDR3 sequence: CASSPGQINQPQHF. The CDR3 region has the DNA TGTGCCAGCAGTCCTGGACAAATCAATCAGCCCCAGCATTTT.

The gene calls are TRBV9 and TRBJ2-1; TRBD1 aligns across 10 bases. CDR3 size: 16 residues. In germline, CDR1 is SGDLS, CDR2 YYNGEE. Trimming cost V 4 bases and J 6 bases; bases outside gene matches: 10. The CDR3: CASSPWGTGEGNEQFF. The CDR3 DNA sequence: TGTGCCAGCAGCCCATGGGGGACAGGGGAGGGCAATGAGCAGTTCTTC.

The CDR3 DNA follows: TGTGCCAGCAGCCTACGGACCCACTCCTACGAGCAGTACTTC. It is translated as CASSLRTHSYEQYF. The chain couples TRBV6-6 to TRBJ2-7; no clear D gene. V dropped 6 bases and J dropped 0 bases, with 12 bases sitting between them. CDR1 and CDR2 (germline): MNHNY, SVGAGI (reference sequence). The length of the CDR3 is 14 residues.

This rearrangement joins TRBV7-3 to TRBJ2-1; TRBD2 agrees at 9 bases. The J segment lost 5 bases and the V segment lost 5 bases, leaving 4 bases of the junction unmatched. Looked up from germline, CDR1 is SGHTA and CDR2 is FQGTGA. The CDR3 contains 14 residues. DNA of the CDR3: TGTGCCAGCAGCCGGGGACTAGCCAACAATGAGCAGTTCTTC. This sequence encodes CASSRGLANNEQFF.

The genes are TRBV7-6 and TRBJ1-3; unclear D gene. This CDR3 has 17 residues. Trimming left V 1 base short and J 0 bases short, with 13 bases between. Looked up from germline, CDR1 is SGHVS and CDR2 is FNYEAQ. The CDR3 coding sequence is TGTGCCAGCAGCTTAGAGGAGGTGCCCTACTCTGGAAACACCATATATTTT. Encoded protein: CASSLEEVPYSGNTIYF.

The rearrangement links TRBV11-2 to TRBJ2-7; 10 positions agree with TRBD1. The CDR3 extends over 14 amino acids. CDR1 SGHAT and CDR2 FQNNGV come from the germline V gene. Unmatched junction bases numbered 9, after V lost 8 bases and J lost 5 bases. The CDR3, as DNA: TGTGCCAGCGGTGACGGGACAGGGGTTGACGAGCAGTACTTC. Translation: CASGDGTGVDEQYF.

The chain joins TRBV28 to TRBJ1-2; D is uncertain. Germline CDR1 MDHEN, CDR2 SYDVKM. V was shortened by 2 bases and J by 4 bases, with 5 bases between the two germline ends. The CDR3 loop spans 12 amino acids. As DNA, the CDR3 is TGTGCCAGCAGTTTACAGAGCTATGGCTACACCTTC. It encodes CASSLQSYGYTF.

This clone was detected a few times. The CDR3 sequence is CAWSGLAGRELFF. For the CDR3, the DNA is TGTGCCTGGAGTGGACTAGCGGGCCGGGAGCTGTTTTTT. The chain couples TRBV30 to TRBJ2-2, with TRBD2 matching over 10 bases. The ends lost 1 base at V and 9 bases at J; junction bases unmatched: 2. This CDR3 is built from 13 residues. Germline V lookup: CDR1 GTSNPN, CDR2 SVGIG (reference sequence).

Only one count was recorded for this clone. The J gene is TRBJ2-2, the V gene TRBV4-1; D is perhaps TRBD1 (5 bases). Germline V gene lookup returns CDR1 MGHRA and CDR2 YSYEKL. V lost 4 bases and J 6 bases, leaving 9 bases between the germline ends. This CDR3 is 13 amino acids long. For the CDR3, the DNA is TGCGCCAGCAGCCCCGTGACAGCCGGGGAGCTGTTTTTT. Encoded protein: CASSPVTAGELFF.

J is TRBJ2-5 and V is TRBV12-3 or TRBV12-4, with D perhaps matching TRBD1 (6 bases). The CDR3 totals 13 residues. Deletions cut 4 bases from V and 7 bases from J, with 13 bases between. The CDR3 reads CASSYTGSTTQYF. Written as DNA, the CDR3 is TGTGCCAGCAGTTATACAGGGTCCACGACCCAGTACTTC.

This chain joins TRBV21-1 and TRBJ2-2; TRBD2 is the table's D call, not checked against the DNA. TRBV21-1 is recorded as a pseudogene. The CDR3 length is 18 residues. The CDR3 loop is CASTRGTSGRQNTGELFF. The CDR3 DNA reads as TGTGCCAGCACTCGGGGAACTAGCGGGAGGCAGAACACCGGGGAGCTGTTTTTT.

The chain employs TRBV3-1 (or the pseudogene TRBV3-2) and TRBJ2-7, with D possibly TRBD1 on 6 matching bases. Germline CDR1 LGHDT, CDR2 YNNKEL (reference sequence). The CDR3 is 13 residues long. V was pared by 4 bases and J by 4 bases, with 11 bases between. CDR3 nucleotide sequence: TGTGCCAGCAGCCGAGAGGGGACATACGAGCAGTACTTC. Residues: CASSREGTYEQYF.

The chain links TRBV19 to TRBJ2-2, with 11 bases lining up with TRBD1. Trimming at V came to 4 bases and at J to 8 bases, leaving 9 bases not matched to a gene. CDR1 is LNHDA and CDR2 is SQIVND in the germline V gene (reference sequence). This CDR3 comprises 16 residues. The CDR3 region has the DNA TGTGCCAGTAGTACCCCTTGGACAGGGGGCAAGGGGGAGCTGTTTTTT. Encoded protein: CASSTPWTGGKGELFF.

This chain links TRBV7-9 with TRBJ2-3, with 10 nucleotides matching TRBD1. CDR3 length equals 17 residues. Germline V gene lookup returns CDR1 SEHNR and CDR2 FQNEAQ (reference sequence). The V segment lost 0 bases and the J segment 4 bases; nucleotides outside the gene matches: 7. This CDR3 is CASSLALTGGASDTQYF. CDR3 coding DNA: TGTGCCAGCAGCTTAGCTTTGACAGGGGGCGCCTCAGATACGCAGTATTTT.

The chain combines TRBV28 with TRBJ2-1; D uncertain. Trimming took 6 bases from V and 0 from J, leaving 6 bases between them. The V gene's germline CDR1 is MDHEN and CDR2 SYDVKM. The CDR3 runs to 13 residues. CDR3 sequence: CASRGFSYNEQFF. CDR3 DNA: TGTGCCAGCAGGGGTTTCTCCTACAATGAGCAGTTCTTC.

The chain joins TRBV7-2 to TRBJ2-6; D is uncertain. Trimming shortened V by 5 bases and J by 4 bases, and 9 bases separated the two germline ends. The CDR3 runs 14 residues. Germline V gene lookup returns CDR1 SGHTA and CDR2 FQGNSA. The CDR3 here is CASSQDPGANVLTF. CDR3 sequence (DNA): TGTGCCAGCAGCCAAGATCCCGGGGCCAACGTCCTGACTTTC.

The CDR3 sequence is CASGGMTGLPSSSYNEQFF. CDR3 in DNA: TGTGCCAGCGGGGGGATGACAGGGTTACCTTCAAGCTCCTACAATGAGCAGTTCTTC. The chain is built from TRBV2 and TRBJ2-1, with D possibly matching TRBD1 (7 bases). The CDR3 runs 19 residues. CDR1 and CDR2 (germline): SNHLY, FYNNEI. Trimming removed 8 bases from V and 0 bases from J, with 26 bases in between.